Listed below are T cell receptor beta chains from one sample, sequenced in a study of T cells in Graves' hyperthyroidism and ophthalmopathy. TCRdb independently ran MiXCR on the multiplex PCR reads; one entry per CDR3 protein. This sample has around 190,000 distinct CDR3 sequences; roughly 17% occur once, and the top ten carry roughly 55%. Sequenced material: blood. These receptors were taken from a woman aged 45-65 years with Graves' hyperthyroidism. Both conserved end residues are part of each CDR3. A D gene is named only where the DNA matches it firmly. The listing skips clone size in some rows; elsewhere it reads once, few, many or a size class.

>many|TRBD1|TRBV7-9|TRBJ1-1
CASRIGQGNTEAFF
TGTGCCAGCAGAATAGGACAGGGGAACACTGAAGCTTTCTTT
>many|TRBD1|TRBV12-3/TRBV12-4|TRBJ1-4
CASRAGTGRRLEKLFF
TGTGCCAGCAGAGCCGGGACAGGTCGTCGCCTAGAAAAACTGTTTTTT
>-|TRBD2|TRBV6-1|TRBJ2-2
CASTGRLAGVTGELFF
TGTGCCAGTACCGGCCGACTAGCGGGAGTTACCGGGGAGCTGTTTTTT
>few|-|TRBV4-2|TRBJ1-4
CASSQDTGRTEKLFF
TGTGCCAGCAGCCAAGATACAGGGAGGACTGAAAAACTGTTTTTT
>many|-|TRBV7-9|TRBJ1-1
CASSKQGWEAFF
TGTGCCAGCAGCAAGCAGGGGTGGGAAGCTTTCTTT
>many|-|TRBV6-1|TRBJ1-5
CASSDQGWDQPQHF
TGTGCCAGCAGTGATCAAGGGTGGGATCAGCCCCAGCATTTT
>-|-|TRBV28|TRBJ1-5
CASSGTVQPQHF
TGTGCCAGCAGTGGGACCGTTCAGCCCCAGCATTTT
>-|TRBD1|TRBV5-8|TRBJ1-1
CASSLVFGTGGLETEAFF
TGTGCCAGCAGCCTTGTGTTTGGGACAGGGGGCTTGGAGACTGAAGCTTTCTTT
>-|-|TRBV7-2|TRBJ2-2
CASSQQGQWAGELFF
TGTGCCAGCAGCCAGCAGGGGCAGTGGGCCGGGGAGCTGTTTTTT
>-|-|TRBV19|TRBJ1-1
CASTQGRYTEAFF
TGTGCCAGTACTCAGGGGCGGTATACTGAAGCTTTCTTT
>-|-|TRBV7-3|TRBJ2-1
CASSTSEGPPNEQFF
TGTGCCAGCAGCACCTCGGAGGGCCCCCCCAATGAGCAGTTCTTC
>few|TRBD2|TRBV5-1|TRBJ2-1
CASSLGDRLAGGSSYNEQFF
TGCGCCAGCAGCTTGGGGGATAGACTAGCGGGAGGGAGCTCCTACAATGAGCAGTTCTTC
>few|-|TRBV27|TRBJ2-1
CASSLAPVGEQFF
TGTGCCAGCAGTTTAGCGCCTGTGGGTGAGCAGTTCTTC
>many|-|TRBV7-9|TRBJ2-3
CASSFFSPLTDTQYF
TGTGCCAGCAGCTTTTTTTCCCCCCTCACAGATACGCAGTATTTT
>many|TRBD2|TRBV12-5|TRBJ2-5
CASGPGLAGGETQYF
TGTGCTAGTGGTCCGGGACTAGCGGGAGGTGAGACCCAGTACTTC
>-|-|TRBV18|TRBJ2-3
CASSFLSGTSDTQYF
TGTGCCAGCTCATTCCTCTCCGGGACCTCAGATACGCAGTATTTT
>few|-|TRBV12-3/TRBV12-4|TRBJ1-1
CASTPGGVAFF
TGTGCCAGCACCCCCGGCGGTGTAGCTTTCTTT
>many|-|TRBV6-1|TRBJ1-3
CASSEAGSHSGNTIYF
TGTGCCAGCAGTGAAGCCGGCAGCCACTCTGGAAACACCATATATTTT
>many|-|TRBV3-1|TRBJ1-1
CASSQPLRNTEAFF
TGTGCCAGCAGCCAACCATTAAGGAACACTGAAGCTTTCTTT
>-|-|TRBV5-4|TRBJ1-4
CASSGTGLGNEKLFF
TGTGCCAGCAGCGGAACAGGGTTGGGTAATGAAAAACTGTTTTTT
>-|-|TRBV11-2|TRBJ1-4
CASSRQDGEKLFF
TGTGCCAGCAGCCGACAGGACGGGGAAAAACTGTTTTTT
>-|-|TRBV20-1|TRBJ1-4
CSASPTATNEKLFF
TGCAGTGCTTCCCCGACAGCAACTAATGAAAAACTGTTTTTT
>many|TRBD2|TRBV10-3|TRBJ2-1
CAINILAGEEQFF
TGTGCCATCAATATACTAGCGGGAGAAGAGCAGTTCTTC
>-|TRBD2|TRBV12-3/TRBV12-4|TRBJ2-5
CASSRGLAGGPVSETQYF
TGTGCCAGCAGCCGCGGACTAGCGGGAGGGCCGGTGTCTGAGACCCAGTACTTC
>once|-|TRBV7-2|TRBJ1-5
CASSPGHYSNQPQHF
TGTGCCAGCAGCCCGGGACATTATAGCAATCAGCCCCAGCATTTT
>many|TRBD1|TRBV11-3|TRBJ1-6
CASSQNRDRNSPLHF
TGTGCCAGCAGCCAGAACCGGGACAGAAATTCACCCCTCCACTTT
>few|TRBD1|TRBV7-8|TRBJ2-1
CASSLVTGANEQFF
TGTGCCAGCAGCTTAGTGACAGGGGCCAATGAGCAGTTCTTC
>few|TRBD1|TRBV20-1|TRBJ1-2
CSAPRGTGPDEFDGYTF
TGCAGTGCTCCCCGCGGGACAGGCCCTGACGAGTTCGATGGCTACACCTTC
>-|TRBD2|TRBV6-1|TRBJ2-1
CASSVNGRAVNEQFF
TGTGCCAGCAGTGTGAACGGGAGGGCCGTCAATGAGCAGTTCTTC
>many|-|TRBV6-1|TRBJ1-5
CASSDGGPYSNQPQHF
TGTGCCAGCAGTGATGGGGGCCCATATAGCAATCAGCCCCAGCATTTT
>few|-|TRBV29-1|TRBJ2-3
CSIYRVGDTQYF
TGCAGCATCTACAGGGTCGGGGATACGCAGTATTTT
>many|-|TRBV28|TRBJ2-1
CAGRGWENYNEQFF
TGTGCCGGCAGGGGATGGGAAAATTACAATGAGCAGTTCTTC
>few|TRBD1|TRBV5-6|TRBJ2-3
CASSLGQGARLDTQYF
TGTGCCAGCAGCTTGGGACAGGGGGCGCGATTAGATACGCAGTATTTT
>many|TRBD2|TRBV27|TRBJ2-1
CASSGLAGGGNEQFF
TGTGCCAGCAGCGGACTAGCGGGAGGAGGCAATGAGCAGTTCTTC
>many|-|TRBV12-3/TRBV12-4|TRBJ1-2
CASGVPGRRVGYTF
TGTGCCAGCGGGGTGCCGGGACGCCGCGTGGGCTACACCTTC
>many|TRBD2|TRBV11-2|TRBJ2-3
CASSNRLASGAQADTQYF
TGTGCCAGCAGCAACAGACTGGCTAGCGGGGCCCAGGCGGATACGCAGTATTTT
>many|-|TRBV27|TRBJ1-5
CASSPTGSNQPQHF
TGTGCCAGCAGTCCTACTGGGAGCAATCAGCCCCAGCATTTT
>many|-|TRBV11-2|TRBJ2-7
CASSLVRESYEQYF
TGTGCCAGCAGCTTAGTGAGAGAATCCTACGAGCAGTACTTC
>many|TRBD2|TRBV27|TRBJ2-5
CASSLVGLGQETQYF
TGTGCCAGCAGTTTGGTAGGACTAGGCCAAGAGACCCAGTACTTC
>-|TRBD1|TRBV7-2|TRBJ1-6
CASSPDRVSPLHF
TGTGCCAGCAGCCCGGACAGGGTTTCACCCCTCCACTTT
>many|TRBD2|TRBV6-1|TRBJ2-3
CATSTSGRYTDTQYF
TGTGCCACCTCGACTAGCGGCCGATACACAGATACGCAGTATTTT
>few|TRBD2|TRBV6-1|TRBJ2-5
CASTDTSGQETQYF
TGTGCCAGCACTGACACTAGCGGACAAGAGACCCAGTACTTC
>once|-|TRBV7-9|TRBJ2-7
CASSLSPTVYEQYF
TGTGCCAGCAGCTTATCCCCAACAGTATACGAGCAGTACTTC
>-|-|TRBV2|TRBJ1-1
CASRGYTEAFF
TGTGCCAGCAGGGGTTACACTGAAGCTTTCTTT
>few|-|TRBV6-5|TRBJ1-5
CASSYSLGINQPQHF
TGTGCCAGCAGTTACTCGTTAGGAATCAATCAGCCCCAGCATTTT
>few|TRBD2|TRBV6-6|TRBJ2-1
CASSYRTSGRYNEQFF
TGTGCCAGCAGTTACCGGACTAGCGGGAGATACAATGAGCAGTTCTTC
>-|TRBD1|TRBV6-1|TRBJ2-7
CASSSGTGRYEQYF
TGTGCCAGCAGTTCCGGGACAGGGCGATACGAGCAGTACTTC
>many|TRBD1|TRBV12-3/TRBV12-4|TRBJ2-1
CASSPWGQGGDEQFF
TGTGCCAGCAGTCCTTGGGGACAGGGAGGCGATGAGCAGTTCTTC
>-|-|TRBV13|TRBJ2-7
CASSFKGLKEYEQYF
TGTGCCAGCAGCTTCAAAGGTCTTAAGGAATACGAGCAGTACTTC
>-|-|TRBV11-2|TRBJ2-1
CPSSLDRVGRNYDEQFF
TGTCCCAGCAGCTTAGATCGGGTCGGGAGAAATTACGATGAGCAGTTCTTC
>many|-|TRBV27|TRBJ2-7
CASSSTQGRNEQYF
TGTGCCAGCAGCTCCACCCAGGGACGCAACGAGCAGTACTTC
>many|-|TRBV11-2|TRBJ1-2
CASSLEGVRRGYTF
TGTGCCAGCAGCTTAGAGGGGGTCAGGCGGGGCTACACCTTC
>few|TRBD1|TRBV19|TRBJ1-5
CASRRTGVSQGNQPQHF
TGTGCCAGTAGGAGGACAGGGGTTTCACAGGGCAATCAGCCCCAGCATTTT
>many|TRBD1|TRBV5-1|TRBJ1-3
CASSPRQGRENTIYF
TGCGCCAGCAGCCCTCGACAGGGTCGTGAAAACACCATATATTTT
>-|-|TRBV5-1|TRBJ1-5
CASSLGGTSQQPQHF
TGCGCCAGCAGCTTGGGAGGGACCTCTCAACAGCCCCAGCATTTT
>many|TRBD1|TRBV19|TRBJ2-5
CASSSTRPGQGRETQYF
TGTGCCAGTAGTTCCACCCGTCCGGGACAGGGTAGAGAGACCCAGTACTTC
>many|TRBD1|TRBV24-1|TRBJ1-1
CATSDFGQGLNTEAFF
TGTGCCACCAGTGATTTTGGACAGGGCCTGAACACTGAAGCTTTCTTT